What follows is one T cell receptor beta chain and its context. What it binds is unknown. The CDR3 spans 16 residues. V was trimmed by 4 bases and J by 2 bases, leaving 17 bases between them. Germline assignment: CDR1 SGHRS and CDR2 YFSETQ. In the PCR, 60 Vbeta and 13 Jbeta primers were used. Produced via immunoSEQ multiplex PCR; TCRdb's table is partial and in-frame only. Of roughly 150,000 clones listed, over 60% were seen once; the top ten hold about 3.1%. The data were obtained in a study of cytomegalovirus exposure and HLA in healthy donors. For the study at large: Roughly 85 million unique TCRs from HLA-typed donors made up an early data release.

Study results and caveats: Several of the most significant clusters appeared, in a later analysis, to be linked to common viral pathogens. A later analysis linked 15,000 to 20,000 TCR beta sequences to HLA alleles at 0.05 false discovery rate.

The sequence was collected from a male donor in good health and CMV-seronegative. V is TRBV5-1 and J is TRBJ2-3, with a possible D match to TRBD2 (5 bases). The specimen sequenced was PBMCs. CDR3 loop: CASSLAGPRYTDTQYF. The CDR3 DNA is TGCGCCAGCAGCCTAGCCGGGCCTAGATACACAGATACGCAGTATTTT.